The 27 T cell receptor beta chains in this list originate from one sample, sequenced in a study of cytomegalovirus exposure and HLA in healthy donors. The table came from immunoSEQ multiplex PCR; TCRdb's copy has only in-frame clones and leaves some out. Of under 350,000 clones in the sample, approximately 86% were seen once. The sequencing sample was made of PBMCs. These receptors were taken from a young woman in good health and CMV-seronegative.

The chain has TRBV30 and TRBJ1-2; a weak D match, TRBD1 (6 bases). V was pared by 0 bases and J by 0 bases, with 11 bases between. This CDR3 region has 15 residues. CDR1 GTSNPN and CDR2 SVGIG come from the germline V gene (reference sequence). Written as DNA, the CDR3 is TGTGCCTGGAGTGTCAGGACAGCTACTAACTATGGCTACACCTTC. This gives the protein CAWSVRTATNYGYTF.

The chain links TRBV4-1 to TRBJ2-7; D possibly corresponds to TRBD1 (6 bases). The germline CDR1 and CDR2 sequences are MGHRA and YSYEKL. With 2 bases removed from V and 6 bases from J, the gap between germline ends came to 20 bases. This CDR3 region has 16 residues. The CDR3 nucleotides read TGCGCCAGCAGCCAAATCGTCCGGGTCTTCAGGGGCGAGCAGTACTTC. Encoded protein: CASSQIVRVFRGEQYF.

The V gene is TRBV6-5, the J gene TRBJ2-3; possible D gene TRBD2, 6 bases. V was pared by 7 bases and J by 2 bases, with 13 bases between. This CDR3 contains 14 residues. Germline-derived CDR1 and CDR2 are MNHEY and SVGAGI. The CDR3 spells CASTSRRATDTQYF. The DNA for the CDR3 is TGTGCCAGCACCTCTAGGAGGGCCACAGATACGCAGTATTTT.

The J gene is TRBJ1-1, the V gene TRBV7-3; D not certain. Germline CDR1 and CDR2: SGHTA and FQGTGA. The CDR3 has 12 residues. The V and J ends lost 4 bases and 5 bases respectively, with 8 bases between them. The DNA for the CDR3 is TGTGCCAGCAGCTCCCGCGGGACTGAAGCTTTCTTT. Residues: CASSSRGTEAFF.

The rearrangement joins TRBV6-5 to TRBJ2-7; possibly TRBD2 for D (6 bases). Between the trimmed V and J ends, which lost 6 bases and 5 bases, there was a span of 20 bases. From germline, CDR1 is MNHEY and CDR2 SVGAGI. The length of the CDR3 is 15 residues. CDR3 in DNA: TGTGCCAGCAGAAATCCGGTGGCGGGAAGCCACGAGCAGTACTTC. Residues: CASRNPVAGSHEQYF.

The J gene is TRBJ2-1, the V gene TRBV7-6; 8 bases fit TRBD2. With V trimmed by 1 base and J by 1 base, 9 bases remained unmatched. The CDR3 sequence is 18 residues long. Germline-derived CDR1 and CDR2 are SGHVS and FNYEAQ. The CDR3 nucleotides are TGTGCCAGCAGCTTAGAAGCAGCGGGAGATCGGTCCTACAATGAGCAGTTCTTC. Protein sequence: CASSLEAAGDRSYNEQFF.

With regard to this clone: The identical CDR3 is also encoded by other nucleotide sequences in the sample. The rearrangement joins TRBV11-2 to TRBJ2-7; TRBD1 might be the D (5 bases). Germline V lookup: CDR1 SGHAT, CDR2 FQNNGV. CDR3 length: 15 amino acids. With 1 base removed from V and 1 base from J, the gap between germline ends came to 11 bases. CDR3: CASSLGGGLSYEQYF. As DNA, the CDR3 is TGTGCCAGCAGCTTAGGGGGCGGATTATCCTACGAGCAGTACTTC. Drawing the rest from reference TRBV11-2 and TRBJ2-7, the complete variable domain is EAGVAQSPRYKIIEKRQSVAFWCNPISGHATLYWYQQILGQGPKLLIQFQNNGVVDDSQLPKDRFSAERLKGVDSTLKIQPAKLEDSAVYLCASSLGGGLSYEQYFGPGTRLTVT.

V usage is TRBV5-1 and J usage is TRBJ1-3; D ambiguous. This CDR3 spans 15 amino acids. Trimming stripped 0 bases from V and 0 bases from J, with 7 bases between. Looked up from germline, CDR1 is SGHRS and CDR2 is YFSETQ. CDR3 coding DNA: TGCGCCAGCAGCTTGGGCGTGAACTCTGGAAACACCATATATTTT. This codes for CASSLGVNSGNTIYF.

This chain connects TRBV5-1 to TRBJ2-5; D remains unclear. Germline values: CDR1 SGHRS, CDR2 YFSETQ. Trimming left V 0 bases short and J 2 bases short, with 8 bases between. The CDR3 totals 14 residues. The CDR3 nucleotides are TGCGCCAGCAGCTTGGCAGGCAGACAAGAGACCCAGTACTTC. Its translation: CASSLAGRQETQYF.

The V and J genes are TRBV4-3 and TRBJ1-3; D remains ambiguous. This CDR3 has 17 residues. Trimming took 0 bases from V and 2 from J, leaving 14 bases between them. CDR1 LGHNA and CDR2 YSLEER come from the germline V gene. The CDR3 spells CASSQDPGGSTGNTIYF. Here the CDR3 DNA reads TGCGCCAGCAGCCAAGACCCCGGAGGATCCACTGGAAACACCATATATTTT.

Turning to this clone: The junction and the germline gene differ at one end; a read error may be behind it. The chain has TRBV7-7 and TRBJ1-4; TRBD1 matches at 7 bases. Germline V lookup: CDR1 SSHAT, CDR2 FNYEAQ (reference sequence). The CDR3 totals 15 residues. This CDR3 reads CASSSTGVGGEKLFF. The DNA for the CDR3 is TGTGCTAGCAGCTCGACCGGGGTAGGGGGCGAAAAACTGTTTTTT.

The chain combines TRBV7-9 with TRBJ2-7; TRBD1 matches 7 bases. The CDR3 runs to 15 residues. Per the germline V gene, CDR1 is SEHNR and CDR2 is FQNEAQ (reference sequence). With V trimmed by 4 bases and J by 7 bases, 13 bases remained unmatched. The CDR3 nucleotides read TGTGCCAGCAGCTCCGGACAGGTTATGATGGGGGAGCAGTACTTC. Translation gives CASSSGQVMMGEQYF.

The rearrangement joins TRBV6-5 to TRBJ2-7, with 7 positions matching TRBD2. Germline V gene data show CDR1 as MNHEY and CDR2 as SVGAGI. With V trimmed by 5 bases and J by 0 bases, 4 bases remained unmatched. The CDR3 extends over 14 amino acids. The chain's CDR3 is CASSRTRSSYEQYF. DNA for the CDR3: TGTGCCAGCAGTCGGACTAGGAGCTCCTACGAGCAGTACTTC.

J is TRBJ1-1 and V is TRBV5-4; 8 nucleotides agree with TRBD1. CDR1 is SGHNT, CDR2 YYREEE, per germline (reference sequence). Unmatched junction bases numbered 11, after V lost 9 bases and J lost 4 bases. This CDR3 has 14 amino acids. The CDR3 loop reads CAIPGGTGGTEAFF. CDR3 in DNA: TGTGCCATACCCGGTGGGACAGGAGGCACTGAAGCTTTCTTT.

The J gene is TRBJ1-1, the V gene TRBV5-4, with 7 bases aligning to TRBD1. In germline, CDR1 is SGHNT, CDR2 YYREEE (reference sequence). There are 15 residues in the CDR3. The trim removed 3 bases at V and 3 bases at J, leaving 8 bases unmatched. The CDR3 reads CASSSGGTAYTEAFF. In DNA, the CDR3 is TGTGCCAGCAGCTCCGGCGGGACAGCTTACACTGAAGCTTTCTTT.

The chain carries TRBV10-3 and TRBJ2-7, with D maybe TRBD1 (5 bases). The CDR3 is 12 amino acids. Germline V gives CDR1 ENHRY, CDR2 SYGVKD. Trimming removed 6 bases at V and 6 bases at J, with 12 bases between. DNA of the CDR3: TGTGCCATCAGGGACACTTTGGGCGAGCAGTACTTC. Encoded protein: CAIRDTLGEQYF.

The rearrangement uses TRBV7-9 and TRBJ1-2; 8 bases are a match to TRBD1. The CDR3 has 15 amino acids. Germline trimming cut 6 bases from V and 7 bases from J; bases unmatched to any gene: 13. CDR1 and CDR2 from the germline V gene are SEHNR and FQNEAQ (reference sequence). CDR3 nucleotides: TGTGCCAGCAGGTTCCCGGACAGGGCCTCGTTTGGCTACACCTTC. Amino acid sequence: CASRFPDRASFGYTF.

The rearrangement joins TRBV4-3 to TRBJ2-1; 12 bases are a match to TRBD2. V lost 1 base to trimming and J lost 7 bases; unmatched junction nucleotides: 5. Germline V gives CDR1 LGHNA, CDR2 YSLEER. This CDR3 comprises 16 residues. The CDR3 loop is CASSQVPSGGVNEQFF. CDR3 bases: TGCGCCAGCAGCCAAGTACCTAGCGGGGGGGTAAATGAGCAGTTCTTC.

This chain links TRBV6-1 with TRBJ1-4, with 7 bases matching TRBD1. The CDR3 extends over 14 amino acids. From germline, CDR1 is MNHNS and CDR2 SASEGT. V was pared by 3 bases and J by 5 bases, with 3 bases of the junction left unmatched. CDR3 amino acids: CASSDGTANEKLFF. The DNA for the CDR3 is TGTGCCAGCAGTGACGGGACAGCGAATGAAAAACTGTTTTTT.

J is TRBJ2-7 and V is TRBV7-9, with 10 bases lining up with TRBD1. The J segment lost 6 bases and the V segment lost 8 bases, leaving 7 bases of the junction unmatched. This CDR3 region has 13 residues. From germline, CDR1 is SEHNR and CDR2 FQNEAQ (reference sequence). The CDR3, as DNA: TGTGCCAGCTCACGACAGGGGGCCTCCGAGCAGTACTTC. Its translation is CASSRQGASEQYF.

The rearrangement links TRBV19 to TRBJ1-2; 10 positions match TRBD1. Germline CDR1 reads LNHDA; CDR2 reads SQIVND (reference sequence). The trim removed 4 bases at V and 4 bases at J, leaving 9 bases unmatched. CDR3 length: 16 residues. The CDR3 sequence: CASSTTGTGAPYGYTF. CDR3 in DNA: TGTGCCAGTAGTACCACCGGGACAGGGGCGCCCTATGGCTACACCTTC.

CDR3 in amino acids: CSVTSGGGTDTQYF. Written as DNA, the CDR3 is TGCAGCGTTACTAGCGGGGGGGGCACAGATACGCAGTATTTT. The chain joins TRBV29-1 to TRBJ2-3, with 13 bases fitting TRBD2. This CDR3 has 14 residues. The V gene's germline CDR1 is SQVTM and CDR2 ANQGSEA. After removal of 5 bases from V and 1 base from J, the junction contained 0 bases not matched to a gene.

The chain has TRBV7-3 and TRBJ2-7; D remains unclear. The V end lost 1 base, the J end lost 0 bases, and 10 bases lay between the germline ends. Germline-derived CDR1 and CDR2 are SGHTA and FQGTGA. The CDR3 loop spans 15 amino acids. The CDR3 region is CASSLSPQSSYEQYF. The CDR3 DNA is TGTGCCAGCAGCTTAAGTCCACAGAGCTCCTACGAGCAGTACTTC.

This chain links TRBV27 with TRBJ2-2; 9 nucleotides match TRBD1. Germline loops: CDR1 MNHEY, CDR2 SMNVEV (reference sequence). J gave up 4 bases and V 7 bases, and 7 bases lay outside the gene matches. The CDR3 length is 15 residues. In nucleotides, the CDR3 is TGTGCCAGCACCCACGGACAGGGGTTCACCGGGGAGCTGTTTTTT. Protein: CASTHGQGFTGELFF.

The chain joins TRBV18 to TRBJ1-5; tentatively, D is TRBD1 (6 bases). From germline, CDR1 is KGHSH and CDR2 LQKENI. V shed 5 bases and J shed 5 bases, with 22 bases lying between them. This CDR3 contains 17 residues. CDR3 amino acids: CASSSGQLVSLYQPQHF. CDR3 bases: TGTGCCAGCTCATCTGGACAGCTCGTCTCACTGTATCAGCCCCAGCATTTT.

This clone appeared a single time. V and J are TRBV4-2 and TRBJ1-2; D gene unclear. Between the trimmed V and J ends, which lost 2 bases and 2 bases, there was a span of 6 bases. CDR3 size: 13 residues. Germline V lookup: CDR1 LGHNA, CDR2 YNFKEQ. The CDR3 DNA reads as TGTGCCAGCAGCCAACCGGAGAACTATGGCTACACCTTC. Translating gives CASSQPENYGYTF.

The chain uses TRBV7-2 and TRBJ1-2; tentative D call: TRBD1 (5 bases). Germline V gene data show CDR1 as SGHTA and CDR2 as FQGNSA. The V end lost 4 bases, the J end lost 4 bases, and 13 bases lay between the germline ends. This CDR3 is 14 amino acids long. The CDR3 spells CASSSQGQGYGYTF. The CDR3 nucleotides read TGTGCCAGCAGCTCCCAGGGCCAGGGCTATGGCTACACCTTC.